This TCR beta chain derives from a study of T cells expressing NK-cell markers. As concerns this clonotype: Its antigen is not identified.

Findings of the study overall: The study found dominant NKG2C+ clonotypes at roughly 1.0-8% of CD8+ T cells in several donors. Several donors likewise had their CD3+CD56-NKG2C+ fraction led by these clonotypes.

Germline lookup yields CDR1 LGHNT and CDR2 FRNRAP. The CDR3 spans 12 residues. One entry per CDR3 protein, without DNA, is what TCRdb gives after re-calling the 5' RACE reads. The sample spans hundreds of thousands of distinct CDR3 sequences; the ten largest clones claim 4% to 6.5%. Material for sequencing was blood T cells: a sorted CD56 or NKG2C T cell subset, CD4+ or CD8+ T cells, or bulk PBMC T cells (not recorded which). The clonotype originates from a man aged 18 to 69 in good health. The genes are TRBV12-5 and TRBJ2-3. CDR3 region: CASGEKSDTQYF.